The 14 T cell receptor beta chains presented below share a single source sample, sequenced in a study of CD4 T cells in relation to SARS-CoV-2 and coronaviruses. These receptors have no identified antigens. Repertoires were generated with immunoSEQ multiplex PCR, while TCRdb's copy carries only in-frame clones and drops some. The sample yields approximately 30,000 clones, 74% seen once. Unexposed donor CD4+ T cells date from 2011-2018, before the COVID-19 pandemic. After roughly ten days of culture, CD4+ T cells were isolated. The sequencing input was CD4+ T cells from PBMCs, cultured in vitro. The receptors shown here come from a human donor in good health.

This clone turned up a few times. The V and J genes are TRBV6-5 and TRBJ2-1; 10 bases agree with TRBD2. CDR1 MNHEY and CDR2 SVGAGI come from the germline V gene. After removal of 0 bases from V and 7 bases from J, the junction contained 3 bases not matched to a gene. The CDR3 is 15 amino acids. CDR3 coding DNA: TGTGCCAGCAGTTACTCTATGACTAGCGGGAATGAGCAGTTCTTC. As protein: CASSYSMTSGNEQFF.

This clone was recorded a few times. The chain has TRBV25-1 and TRBJ1-1; D is unresolved. Germline V gene sequence: CDR1 MGHDK, CDR2 SYGVNS. The CDR3 consists of 14 residues. The germline V and J ends were trimmed by 3 bases and 6 bases, with 14 bases remaining between them. The CDR3 DNA sequence: TGTGCCAGCAGTGATTCCCTAGGCAACGCTGAAGCTTTCTTT. This translates into CASSDSLGNAEAFF. Full variable domain (missing parts from reference TRBV25-1 and TRBJ1-1): EADIYQTPRYLVIGTGKKITLECSQTMGHDKMYWYQQDPGMELHLIHYSYGVNSTEKGDLSSESTVSRIRTEHFPLTLESARPSHTSQYLCASSDSLGNAEAFFGQGTRLTVV.

V gene TRBV10-3 combines with J gene TRBJ1-5; 7 bases agree with TRBD1. The V segment lost 11 bases and the J segment 6 bases; nucleotides outside the gene matches: 13. CDR1 and CDR2 (germline): ENHRY, SYGVKD. CDR3 length: 14 amino acids. The CDR3 DNA reads TGTGCCGGGGTGACAGGGATAGGGAGTCAGCCCCAGCATTTT. Translated, it gives CAGVTGIGSQPQHF.

This clone was detected only a few times. One end of the junction fails to match germline, which may point to a read error. The rearrangement links TRBV10-1 to TRBJ1-1; 8 bases map to TRBD1. Germline V gene lookup returns CDR1 WNHNN and CDR2 SYGVQD (reference sequence). This CDR3 region has 15 residues. The CDR3 loop reads CASTEDREENTEAFF. In nucleotides, the CDR3 is TGCGCCAGCACTGAGGACAGGGAAGAGAACACTGAAGCTTTCTTT.

This chain links TRBV10-3 with TRBJ1-2; TRBD1 agrees at 9 bases. J was trimmed by 0 bases and V by 6 bases; bases with no gene match: 2. CDR1 is ENHRY, CDR2 SYGVKD, per germline. The CDR3 is 14 amino acids. The CDR3 DNA follows: TGTGCCATCAGGGGACAGGGAGCTAACTATGGCTACACCTTC. Translated, it gives CAIRGQGANYGYTF.

This CDR3 reads CASRGLPSDEQYF. The CDR3 coding sequence is TGTGCCAGCAGGGGACTACCTTCCGACGAGCAGTACTTC. The chain links TRBV5-4 to TRBJ2-7, with TRBD2 matching 7 bases. Per the germline V gene, CDR1 is SGHNT and CDR2 is YYREEE (reference sequence). V was pared by 5 bases and J by 5 bases, with 7 bases of the junction left unmatched. The CDR3 is 13 residues long.

The gene calls are TRBV10-3 and TRBJ1-6; possible D gene TRBD1, 6 bases. Trimming shortened V by 2 bases and J by 6 bases, and 11 bases separated the two germline ends. The germline V gene encodes CDR1 ENHRY and CDR2 SYGVKD. The CDR3 spans 15 residues. This chain's CDR3 is CAISERTGSNSPLHF. The CDR3 coding sequence is TGTGCCATCAGTGAGAGAACAGGGTCTAATTCACCCCTCCACTTT.

J is TRBJ2-2 and V is TRBV7-8; 7 nucleotides line up with TRBD1. The CDR3 runs to 15 residues. Germline assignment: CDR1 SGHVS and CDR2 FQNEAQ. Unmatched junction bases numbered 3, after V lost 5 bases and J lost 0 bases. CDR3 region: CASSVDRANTGELFF. The CDR3 coding sequence is TGTGCCAGCAGCGTTGACAGGGCGAACACCGGGGAGCTGTTTTTT.

This clone was found a few times. The chain links TRBV6-2 or TRBV6-3 to TRBJ2-6; tentatively, D is TRBD2 (5 bases). This CDR3 is 16 amino acids long. The V gene lost 2 bases and the J gene lost 4 bases, with 12 bases spanning the gap. CDR1 is MNHEY and CDR2 is SVGEGT in the germline V gene. CDR3 residues: CASSYVWGAGANVLTF. The DNA of the CDR3 is TGTGCCAGCAGTTACGTTTGGGGAGCCGGGGCCAACGTCCTGACTTTC.

This clone was counted a few times. The rearrangement joins TRBV29-1 to TRBJ2-2; 8 nucleotides match TRBD1. The germline CDR1 and CDR2 sequences are SQVTM and ANQGSEA. The CDR3 sequence is 15 residues long. The trim removed 6 bases at V and 5 bases at J, leaving 11 bases unmatched. CDR3 amino acids: CSVTSTGVETGELFF. CDR3 sequence (DNA): TGCAGCGTGACCTCGACAGGGGTAGAGACCGGGGAGCTGTTTTTT.

The chain carries TRBV5-1 and TRBJ1-4; D perhaps matches TRBD1 (5 bases). Trimming left V 2 bases short and J 8 bases short, with 16 bases between. The CDR3 length is 15 residues. The V gene's germline CDR1 is SGHRS and CDR2 YFSETQ. CDR3: CASSFRLQRGEKLFF. The CDR3 DNA sequence: TGCGCCAGCAGCTTCCGGCTCCAAAGGGGAGAAAAACTGTTTTTT.

The V gene is TRBV5-4, the J gene TRBJ2-7, with 15 nucleotides matching TRBD2. With 4 bases clipped from V and 8 bases from J, the junction kept 7 bases outside the gene matches. The germline CDR1 and CDR2 sequences are SGHNT and YYREEE (reference sequence). The CDR3 runs 15 residues. The CDR3 DNA follows: TGTGCCAGCAGCACCCGGACTAGCGGGGGGGCAAAGCAGTACTTC. Translated, it gives CASSTRTSGGAKQYF.

This chain connects TRBV5-1 to TRBJ2-3; D is tentatively TRBD1 or TRBD2 (5 bases each). CDR3 length: 14 residues. V lost 0 bases and J 6 bases, leaving 11 bases between the germline ends. Germline CDR1 reads SGHRS; CDR2 reads YFSETQ. CDR3 sequence: CASSLGQGGDTQYF. The CDR3 bases are TGCGCCAGCAGCTTGGGTCAGGGCGGGGATACGCAGTATTTT. Combining the CDR3 with reference TRBV5-1 and TRBJ2-3 gives the whole variable domain KAGVTQTPRYLIKTRGQQVTLSCSPISGHRSVSWYQQTPGQGLQFLFEYFSETQRNKGNFPGRFSGRQFSNSRSEMNVSTLELGDSALYLCASSLGQGGDTQYFGPGTRLTVL.

CDR3 amino acids: CASSRRTSGFTDTQYF. The DNA of the CDR3 is TGTGCCAGCAGCCGACGGACTAGCGGGTTCACAGATACGCAGTATTTT. The genes are TRBV7-6 and TRBJ2-3; 11 nucleotides align to TRBD2. Trimming removed 5 bases from V and 2 bases from J; junction bases left unmatched: 6. Germline loops: CDR1 SGHVS, CDR2 FNYEAQ. The CDR3 loop spans 16 amino acids.